Listed here is a single T cell receptor beta chain. Antigen unknown. The sample belongs to a study of PD-1 blockade in classical Hodgkin lymphoma. Study-wide points: According to reports, newly diagnosed patients had lower baseline TCR diversity than healthy donors, and relapsed/refractory patients had lower baseline TCR diversity still.

Germline assignment: CDR1 LNHDA and CDR2 SQIVND (reference sequence). This CDR3 contains 14 residues. J was trimmed by 0 bases and V by 10 bases; bases with no gene match: 8. Assay used: immunoSEQ multiplex PCR; TCRdb lists only in-frame clones, some missing. Here the sample spans about 17,000 clones, just under 80% being singletons. Time point described: cycle 4 day 1 (C4D1), after less than seven weeks of nivolumab. Relapse was seen in all patients after autologous stem cell transplantation, and brentuximab vedotin exposure was variable. Thawed PBMCs underwent magnetic negative selection to yield purified CD4+ T cells.

This receptor was obtained from a human donor with classical Hodgkin lymphoma. V usage is TRBV19 and J usage is TRBJ2-5, with TRBD1 matching 7 bases. The sequenced sample was CD4+ T cells from blood, obtained before the fourth cycle of nivolumab. The CDR3 bases are TGTGCCACCCGGACAGGTCGGGACCAAGAGACCCAGTACTTC. This codes for CATRTGRDQETQYF.